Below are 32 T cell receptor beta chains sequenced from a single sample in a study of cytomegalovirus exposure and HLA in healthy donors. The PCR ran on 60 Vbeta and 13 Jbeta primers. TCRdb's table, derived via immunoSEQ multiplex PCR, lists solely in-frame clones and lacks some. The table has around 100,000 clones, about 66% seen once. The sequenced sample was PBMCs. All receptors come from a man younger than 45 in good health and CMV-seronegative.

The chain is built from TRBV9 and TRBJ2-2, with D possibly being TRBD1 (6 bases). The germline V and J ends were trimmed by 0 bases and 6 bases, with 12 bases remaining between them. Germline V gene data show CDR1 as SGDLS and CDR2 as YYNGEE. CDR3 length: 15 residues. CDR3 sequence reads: CASSVGGLTAGELFF. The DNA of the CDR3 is TGTGCCAGCAGCGTAGGGGGGCTGACGGCCGGGGAGCTGTTTTTT.

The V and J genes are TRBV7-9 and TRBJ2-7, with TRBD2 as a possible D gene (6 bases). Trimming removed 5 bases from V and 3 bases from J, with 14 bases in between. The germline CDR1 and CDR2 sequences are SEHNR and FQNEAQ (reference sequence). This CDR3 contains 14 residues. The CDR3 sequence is CASSPAREYYEQYF. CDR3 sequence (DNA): TGTGCCAGCAGCCCCGCCCGGGAGTACTACGAGCAGTACTTC.

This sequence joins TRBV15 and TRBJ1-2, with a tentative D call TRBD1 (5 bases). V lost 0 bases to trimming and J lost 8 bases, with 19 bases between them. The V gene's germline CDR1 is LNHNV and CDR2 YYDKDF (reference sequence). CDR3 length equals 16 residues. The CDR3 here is CATSRDNGPGKGGYTF. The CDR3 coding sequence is TGTGCCACCAGCAGAGATAACGGGCCAGGGAAAGGCGGCTACACCTTC. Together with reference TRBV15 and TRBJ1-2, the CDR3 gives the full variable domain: DAMVIQNPRYQVTQFGKPVTLSCSQTLNHNVMYWYQQKSSQAPKLLFHYYDKDFNNEADTPDNFQSRRPNTSFCFLDIRSPGLGDTAMYLCATSRDNGPGKGGYTFGSGTRLTVV.

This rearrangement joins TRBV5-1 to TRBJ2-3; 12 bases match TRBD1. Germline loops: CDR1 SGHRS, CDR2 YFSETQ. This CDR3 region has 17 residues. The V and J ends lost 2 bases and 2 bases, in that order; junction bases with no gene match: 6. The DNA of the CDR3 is TGCGCCAGCAGCTTCGCCGGGACAGGGGGCTTCACAGATACGCAGTATTTT. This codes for CASSFAGTGGFTDTQYF.

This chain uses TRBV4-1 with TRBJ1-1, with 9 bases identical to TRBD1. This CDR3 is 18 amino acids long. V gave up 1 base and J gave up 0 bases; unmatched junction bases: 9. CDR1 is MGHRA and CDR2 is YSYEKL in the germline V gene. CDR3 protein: CASSQGSGTGPLNTEAFF. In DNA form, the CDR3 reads TGCGCCAGCAGCCAAGGGTCCGGGACAGGGCCCCTGAACACTGAAGCTTTCTTT.

CDR3 loop: CASRPPGQTYGYTF. CDR3 nucleotides: TGTGCCAGCAGGCCACCGGGACAGACGTATGGCTACACCTTC. This rearrangement joins TRBV14 to TRBJ1-2, with TRBD1 matching over 7 bases. The CDR3 has 14 amino acids. Germline V gives CDR1 SGHDN, CDR2 FVKESK. Losses at the gene ends were 6 bases for V and 5 bases for J; bases not matched to a gene: 9. Based on the CDR3 plus reference TRBV14 and TRBJ1-2, the full variable domain is EAGVTQFPSHSVIEKGQTVTLRCDPISGHDNLYWYRRVMGKEIKFLLHFVKESKQDESGMPNNRFLAERTGGTYSTLKVQPAELEDSGVYFCASRPPGQTYGYTFGSGTRLTVV.

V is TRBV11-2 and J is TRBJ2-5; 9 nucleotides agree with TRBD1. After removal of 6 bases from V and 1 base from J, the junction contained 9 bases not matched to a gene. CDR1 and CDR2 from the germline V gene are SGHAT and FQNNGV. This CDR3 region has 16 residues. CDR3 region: CASRVTWDRVQETQYF. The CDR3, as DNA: TGTGCCAGCAGGGTAACTTGGGACAGGGTCCAAGAGACCCAGTACTTC. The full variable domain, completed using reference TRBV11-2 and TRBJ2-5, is EAGVAQSPRYKIIEKRQSVAFWCNPISGHATLYWYQQILGQGPKLLIQFQNNGVVDDSQLPKDRFSAERLKGVDSTLKIQPAKLEDSAVYLCASRVTWDRVQETQYFGPGTRLLVL.

CDR3 protein: CASSLFSGSNEQFF. The CDR3 DNA follows: TGTGCCAGCAGCTTATTCTCGGGTAGCAATGAGCAGTTCTTC. V gene TRBV7-6 combines with J gene TRBJ2-1, with D hard to call. Germline CDR1 SGHVS, CDR2 FNYEAQ. This CDR3 region has 14 residues. V was shortened by 2 bases and J by 6 bases, with 11 bases between the two germline ends.

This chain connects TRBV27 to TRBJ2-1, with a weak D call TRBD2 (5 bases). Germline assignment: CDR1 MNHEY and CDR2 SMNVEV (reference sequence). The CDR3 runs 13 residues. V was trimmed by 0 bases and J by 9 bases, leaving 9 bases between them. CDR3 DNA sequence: TGTGCCAGCAGTTTATCCTTAGCGTCTGAGCAGTTCTTC. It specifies CASSLSLASEQFF.

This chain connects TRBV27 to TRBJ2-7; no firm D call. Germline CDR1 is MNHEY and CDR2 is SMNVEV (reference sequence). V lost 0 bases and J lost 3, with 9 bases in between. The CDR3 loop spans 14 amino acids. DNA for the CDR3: TGTGCCAGCAGTTTATCGACTCCTATCTACGAGCAGTACTTC. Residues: CASSLSTPIYEQYF.

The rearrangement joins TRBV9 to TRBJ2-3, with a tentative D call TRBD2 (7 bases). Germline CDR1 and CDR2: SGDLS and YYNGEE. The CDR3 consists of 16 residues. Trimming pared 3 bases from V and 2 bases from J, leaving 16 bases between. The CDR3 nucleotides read TGTGCCAGCAGCGAGGGGGGAGGGAATCCCACAGATACGCAGTATTTT. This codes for CASSEGGGNPTDTQYF. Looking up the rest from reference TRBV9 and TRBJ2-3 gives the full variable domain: DSGVTQTPKHLITATGQRVTLRCSPRSGDLSVYWYQQSLDQGLQFLIQYYNGEERAKGNILERFSAQQFPDLHSELNLSSLELGDSALYFCASSEGGGNPTDTQYFGPGTRLTVL.

CDR3 coding DNA: TGTGCCAGCAGTTTCGTAGCGGGGTCCTACGAGCAGTACTTC. Its protein is CASSFVAGSYEQYF. The chain uses TRBV27 and TRBJ2-7; 8 bases line up with TRBD2. The CDR3 runs 14 residues. Germline V gene sequence: CDR1 MNHEY, CDR2 SMNVEV (reference sequence). The V gene end was trimmed by 3 bases and the J gene end by 1 base; junction bases not matched to a gene: 2.

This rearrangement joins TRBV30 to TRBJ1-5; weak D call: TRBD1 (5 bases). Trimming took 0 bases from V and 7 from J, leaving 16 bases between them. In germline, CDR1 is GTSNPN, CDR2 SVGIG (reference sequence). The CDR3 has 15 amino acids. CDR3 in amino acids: CAWSVGDSVWQPQHF. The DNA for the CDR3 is TGTGCCTGGAGTGTAGGAGACAGCGTTTGGCAGCCCCAGCATTTT.

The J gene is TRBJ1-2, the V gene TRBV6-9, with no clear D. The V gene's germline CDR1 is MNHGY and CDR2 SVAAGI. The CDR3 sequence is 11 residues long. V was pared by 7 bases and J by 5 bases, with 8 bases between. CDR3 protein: CASNRYYGYTF. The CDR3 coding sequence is TGTGCCAGCAACCGCTATTATGGCTACACCTTC.

For the CDR3, the DNA is TGTGCCAGCAGCTTAGGGCAGGGGGACGGCTACACCTTC. Its protein product is CASSLGQGDGYTF. The chain combines TRBV7-8 with TRBJ1-2; 7 bases map to TRBD1. This CDR3 spans 13 amino acids. With 1 base clipped from V and 8 bases from J, the junction kept 4 bases outside the gene matches. Germline lookup yields CDR1 SGHVS and CDR2 FQNEAQ.

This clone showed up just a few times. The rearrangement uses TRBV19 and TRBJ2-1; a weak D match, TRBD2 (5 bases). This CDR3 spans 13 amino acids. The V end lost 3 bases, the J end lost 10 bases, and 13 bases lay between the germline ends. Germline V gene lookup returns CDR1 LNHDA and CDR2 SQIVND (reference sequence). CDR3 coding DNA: TGTGCCAGTAGTATTGGGAGACTGGGAGAGCAGTTCTTC. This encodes CASSIGRLGEQFF.

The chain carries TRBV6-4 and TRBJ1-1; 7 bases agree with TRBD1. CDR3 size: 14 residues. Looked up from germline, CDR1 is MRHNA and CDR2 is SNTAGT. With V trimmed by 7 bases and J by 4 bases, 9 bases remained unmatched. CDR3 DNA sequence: TGTGCCAGCAAGATCGACAGGGAGAGCACTGAAGCTTTCTTT. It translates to CASKIDRESTEAFF.

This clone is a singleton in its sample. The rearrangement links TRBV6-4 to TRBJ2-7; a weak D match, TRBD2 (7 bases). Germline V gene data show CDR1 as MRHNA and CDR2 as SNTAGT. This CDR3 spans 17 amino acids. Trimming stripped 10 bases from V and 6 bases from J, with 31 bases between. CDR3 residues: CATSPGRGKLLHGEQYF. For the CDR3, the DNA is TGTGCCACCTCTCCGGGGAGGGGGAAATTACTCCACGGCGAGCAGTACTTC.

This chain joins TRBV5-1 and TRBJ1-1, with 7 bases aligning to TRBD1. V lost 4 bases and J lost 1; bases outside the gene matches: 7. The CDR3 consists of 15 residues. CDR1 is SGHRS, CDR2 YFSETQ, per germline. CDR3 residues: CASSPRTGRNTEAFF. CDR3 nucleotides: TGCGCCAGCAGCCCTAGGACAGGCCGGAACACTGAAGCTTTCTTT.

This CDR3 is CASSFAGRKETQYF. The CDR3 DNA sequence: TGTGCCAGCAGCTTCGCGGGGAGGAAAGAGACCCAGTACTTC. The rearrangement links TRBV5-4 to TRBJ2-5, with D maybe TRBD2 (6 bases). Per the germline V gene, CDR1 is SGHNT and CDR2 is YYREEE (reference sequence). Trimming took off 2 bases at V and 3 bases at J, with 11 bases between the two ends. This CDR3 spans 14 amino acids.

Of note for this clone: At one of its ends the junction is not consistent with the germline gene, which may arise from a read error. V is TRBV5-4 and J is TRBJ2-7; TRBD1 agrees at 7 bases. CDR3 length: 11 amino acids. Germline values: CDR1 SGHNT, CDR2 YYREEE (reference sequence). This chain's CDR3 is CASSWGQIEVF. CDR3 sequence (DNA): TGTGCCAGCAGCTGGGGACAGATTGAGGTCTTC.

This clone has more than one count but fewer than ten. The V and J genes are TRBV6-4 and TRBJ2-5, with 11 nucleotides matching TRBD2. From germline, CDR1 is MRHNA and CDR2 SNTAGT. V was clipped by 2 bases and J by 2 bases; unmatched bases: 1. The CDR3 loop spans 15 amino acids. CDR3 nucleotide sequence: TGTGCCAGCAGTGACGTAGCGGGAGGGCAAGAGACCCAGTACTTC. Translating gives CASSDVAGGQETQYF.

The CDR3 loop is CASSPVGQGVQETQYF. CDR3 coding DNA: TGCGCCAGCAGCCCGGTAGGACAGGGAGTGCAAGAGACCCAGTACTTC. V usage is TRBV5-1 and J usage is TRBJ2-5; 8 bases line up with TRBD1. Germline V gives CDR1 SGHRS, CDR2 YFSETQ. The CDR3 extends over 16 amino acids. The V segment lost 4 bases and the J segment 2 bases; nucleotides outside the gene matches: 10.

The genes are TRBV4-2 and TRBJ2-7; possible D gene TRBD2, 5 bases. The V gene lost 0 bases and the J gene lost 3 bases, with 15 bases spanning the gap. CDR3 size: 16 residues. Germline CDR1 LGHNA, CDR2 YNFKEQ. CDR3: CASSQEGRGGRYEQYF. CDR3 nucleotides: TGTGCCAGCAGCCAAGAAGGTCGGGGTGGACGCTACGAGCAGTACTTC.

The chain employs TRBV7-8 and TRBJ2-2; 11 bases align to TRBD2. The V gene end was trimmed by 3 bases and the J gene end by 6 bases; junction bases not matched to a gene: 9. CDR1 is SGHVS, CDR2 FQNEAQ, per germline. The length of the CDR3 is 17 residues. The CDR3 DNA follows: TGTGCCAGCAGCTTTCTAGCCTTAGCGGGAGGGGCCGGGGAGCTGTTTTTT. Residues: CASSFLALAGGAGELFF.

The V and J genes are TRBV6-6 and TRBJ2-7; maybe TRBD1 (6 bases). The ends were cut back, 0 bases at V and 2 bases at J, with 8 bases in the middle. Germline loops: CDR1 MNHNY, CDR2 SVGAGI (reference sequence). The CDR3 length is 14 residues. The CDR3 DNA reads TGTGCCAGCAGTTACTCGCAGGGGACCTACGAGCAGTACTTC. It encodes CASSYSQGTYEQYF.

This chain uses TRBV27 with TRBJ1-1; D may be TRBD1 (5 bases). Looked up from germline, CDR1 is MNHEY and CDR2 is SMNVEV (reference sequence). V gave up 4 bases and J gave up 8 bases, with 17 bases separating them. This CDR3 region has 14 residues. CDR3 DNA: TGTGCCAGCAGTTCGCGGGACGGACGGGGAGAAGCTTTCTTT. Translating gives CASSSRDGRGEAFF.

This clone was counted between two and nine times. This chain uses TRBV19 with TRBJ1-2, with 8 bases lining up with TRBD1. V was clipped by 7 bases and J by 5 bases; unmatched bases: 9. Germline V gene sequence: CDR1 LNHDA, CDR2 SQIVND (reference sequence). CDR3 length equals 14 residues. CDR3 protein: CASTRDRPHYGYTF. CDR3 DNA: TGTGCCAGTACCCGGGACAGGCCCCATTATGGCTACACCTTC.

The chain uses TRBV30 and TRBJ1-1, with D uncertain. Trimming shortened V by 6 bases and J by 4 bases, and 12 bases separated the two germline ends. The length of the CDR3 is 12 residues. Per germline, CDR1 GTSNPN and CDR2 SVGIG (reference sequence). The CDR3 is CACLAEVTEAFF. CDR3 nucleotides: TGTGCCTGCCTCGCCGAGGTCACTGAAGCTTTCTTT. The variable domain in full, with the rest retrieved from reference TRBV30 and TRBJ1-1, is SQTIHQWPATLVQPVGSPLSLECTVEGTSNPNLYWYRQAAGRGLQLLFYSVGIGQISSEVPQNLSASRPQDRQFILSSKKLLLSDSGFYLCACLAEVTEAFFGQGTRLTVV.

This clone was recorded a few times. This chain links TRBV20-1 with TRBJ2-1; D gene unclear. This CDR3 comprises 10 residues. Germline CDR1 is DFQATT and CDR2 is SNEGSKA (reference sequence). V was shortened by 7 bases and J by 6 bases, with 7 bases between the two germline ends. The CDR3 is CSGVRNEQFF. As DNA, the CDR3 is TGCAGTGGAGTTCGCAATGAGCAGTTCTTC.

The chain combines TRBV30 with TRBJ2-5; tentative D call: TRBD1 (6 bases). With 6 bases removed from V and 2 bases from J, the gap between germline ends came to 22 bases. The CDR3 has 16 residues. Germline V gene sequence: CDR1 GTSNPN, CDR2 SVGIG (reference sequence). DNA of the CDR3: TGTGCCTGTTTGAGGGGGAATGACAGTATTCAAGAGACCCAGTACTTC. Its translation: CACLRGNDSIQETQYF.

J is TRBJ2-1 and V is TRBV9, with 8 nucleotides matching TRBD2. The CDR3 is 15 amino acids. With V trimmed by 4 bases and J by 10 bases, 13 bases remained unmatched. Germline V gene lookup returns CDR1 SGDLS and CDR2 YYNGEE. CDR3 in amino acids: CASSSYSGGLEEQFF. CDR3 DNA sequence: TGTGCCAGCAGCTCATACTCCGGGGGACTAGAAGAGCAGTTCTTC.